These 23 T cell receptor beta chains share one sample of origin, sequenced in a study of OX40 agonist ivuxolimab in advanced cancers. Data came from immunoSEQ multiplex PCR; TCRdb stores just in-frame clones and leaves some out. The sample has tens of thousands of clones; around four fifths are singletons. The source material was CD4+ or CD8+ T cells sorted from blood, sampled in a trial of the OX40 agonist ivuxolimab. These receptors all come from an adult with an advanced solid tumor such as melanoma, head and neck, liver or kidney cancer.

The CDR3 here is CASSGKTGANVLTF. CDR3 nucleotides: TGTGCCAGCAGCGGGAAAACTGGGGCCAACGTCCTGACTTTC. The chain carries TRBV9 and TRBJ2-6, with unresolved D. Per the germline V gene, CDR1 is SGDLS and CDR2 is YYNGEE. V shed 3 bases and J shed 2 bases, with 6 bases lying between them. CDR3 length: 14 residues.

The chain combines TRBV19 with TRBJ2-1; perhaps TRBD1 as D (5 bases). This CDR3 region has 15 residues. Germline CDR1 LNHDA, CDR2 SQIVND (reference sequence). The germline V and J ends were trimmed by 1 base and 10 bases, with 17 bases remaining between them. The CDR3 DNA is TGTGCCAGTAGTATAGGGGGCACAGTGGTTAGGGAGCAGTTCTTC. This codes for CASSIGGTVVREQFF.

This rearrangement joins TRBV7-9 to TRBJ1-2; 8 positions agree with TRBD1. Germline lookup yields CDR1 SEHNR and CDR2 FQNEAQ (reference sequence). Unmatched junction bases numbered 5, after V lost 5 bases and J lost 3 bases. This CDR3 spans 14 amino acids. In nucleotides, the CDR3 is TGTGCCAGCAGCCTGACAGGGGTCGACTATGGCTACACCTTC. Translating gives CASSLTGVDYGYTF.

V is TRBV9 and J is TRBJ2-3; no definite D call. V lost 4 bases and J 0 bases, leaving 21 bases between the germline ends. Germline V CDR1 and CDR2: SGDLS, YYNGEE. CDR3 length: 18 residues. CDR3 amino acids: CASSPSFGNAFSTDTQYF. Written as DNA, the CDR3 is TGTGCCAGCAGCCCCAGTTTCGGTAATGCCTTTAGCACAGATACGCAGTATTTT.

This chain connects TRBV4-1 to TRBJ1-2, with TRBD1 matching 12 bases. This CDR3 is built from 19 residues. CDR1 and CDR2 (germline): MGHRA, YSYEKL. V shed 8 bases and J 3 bases; nucleotides not matched to a gene: 19. DNA of the CDR3: TGCGCCAGCCAACGGGATCCAAGAGGGACAGGGGGCCAAGACTATGGCTACACCTTC. Its translation: CASQRDPRGTGGQDYGYTF.

This rearrangement joins TRBV4-2 to TRBJ2-1, with no clear D. Per the germline V gene, CDR1 is LGHNA and CDR2 is YNFKEQ. The CDR3 extends over 17 amino acids. V was shortened by 0 bases and J by 5 bases, with 17 bases between the two germline ends. The CDR3 DNA reads TGTGCCAGCAGCCAAGAGGTAAACAGTATTGAGAACAATGAGCAGTTCTTC. It translates to CASSQEVNSIENNEQFF.

V gene TRBV7-7 combines with J gene TRBJ2-3, with D perhaps TRBD2 (8 bases). V dropped 2 bases and J dropped 5 bases, with 20 bases sitting between them. Germline CDR1 SSHAT, CDR2 FNYEAQ (reference sequence). The CDR3 has 17 amino acids. This CDR3 reads CASSLRQTSGQVDTQYF. The CDR3 DNA reads TGTGCCAGCAGCTTAAGGCAAACTAGCGGACAGGTAGATACGCAGTATTTT.

As concerns this clone: The same CDR3 also results from other DNA sequences found in this sample. The chain links TRBV18 to TRBJ2-1; TRBD1 or TRBD2 may be the D gene (5 bases each). This CDR3 has 15 amino acids. Germline V gene lookup returns CDR1 KGHSH and CDR2 LQKENI. V was cut by 6 bases and J by 0 bases, with 12 bases left in between. CDR3 sequence: CASSPPGSSYNEQFF. CDR3 nucleotides: TGTGCCAGCTCCCCGCCAGGGAGCTCCTACAATGAGCAGTTCTTC.

The chain combines TRBV7-2 with TRBJ2-1; no clear D gene. Trimming cost V 7 bases and J 0 bases, with 7 bases left between them. CDR3 length: 13 amino acids. Germline lookup yields CDR1 SGHTA and CDR2 FQGNSA. For the CDR3, the DNA is TGTGCCAGCATATCTCGCTCCTACAATGAGCAGTTCTTC. Translation gives CASISRSYNEQFF. Looking up the rest from reference TRBV7-2 and TRBJ2-1 gives the full variable domain: GAGVSQSPSNKVTEKGKDVELRCDPISGHTALYWYRQSLGQGLEFLIYFQGNSAPDKSGLPSDRFSAERTGGSVSTLTIQRTQQEDSAVYLCASISRSYNEQFFGPGTRLTVL.

A few counts support this clone. The chain uses TRBV28 and TRBJ2-3; D is uncertain. CDR1 and CDR2 from the germline V gene are MDHEN and SYDVKM. The germline V and J ends were trimmed by 3 bases and 7 bases, with 5 bases remaining between them. The CDR3 consists of 11 residues. Here the CDR3 reads CASSFANTQYF. In DNA form, the CDR3 reads TGTGCCAGCAGTTTCGCGAATACGCAGTATTTT.

This clone was seen a handful of times. The rearrangement joins TRBV18 to TRBJ2-4, with a tentative D call TRBD2 (6 bases). Germline V CDR1 and CDR2: KGHSH, LQKENI. The CDR3 extends over 14 amino acids. V was clipped by 3 bases and J by 8 bases, with 14 bases between them. The CDR3 sequence: CASSPATGEHIQYF. Written as DNA, the CDR3 is TGTGCCAGCTCACCCGCGACGGGGGAACACATTCAGTACTTC.

The V call is TRBV7-9, the J call TRBJ1-1; maybe TRBD1 (6 bases). The germline gives CDR1 SEHNR, CDR2 FQNEAQ (reference sequence). CDR3 length equals 14 residues. Trimming pared 5 bases from V and 7 bases from J, leaving 17 bases between. This CDR3 reads CASSPRGGSNEAFF. The CDR3 DNA is TGTGCCAGCAGCCCTCGCGGGGGCTCGAATGAAGCTTTCTTT.

The CDR3 loop reads CASSIPGGAATAFF. The CDR3 nucleotides read TGTGCCAGTAGTATACCAGGGGGCGCAGCTACAGCTTTCTTT. The rearrangement links TRBV19 to TRBJ1-1; the match to TRBD1 covers 8 bases. CDR3 size: 14 residues. The J segment lost 10 bases and the V segment lost 2 bases, leaving 9 bases of the junction unmatched. Germline values: CDR1 LNHDA, CDR2 SQIVND (reference sequence).

This sequence joins TRBV11-2 and TRBJ2-3, with D possibly TRBD2 on 6 matching bases. This CDR3 contains 15 residues. V was pared by 3 bases and J by 6 bases, with 16 bases between. The germline V gene encodes CDR1 SGHAT and CDR2 FQNNGV. The CDR3 sequence: CASSLIGGAPDTQYF. The CDR3 DNA sequence: TGTGCCAGCAGCTTGATAGGAGGGGCCCCCGATACGCAGTATTTT.

V is TRBV28 and J is TRBJ1-2; the match to TRBD1 covers 8 bases. Per the germline V gene, CDR1 is MDHEN and CDR2 is SYDVKM. The CDR3 loop spans 14 amino acids. The trim removed 3 bases at V and 7 bases at J, leaving 7 bases unmatched. CDR3 amino acids: CASSFSDRVFGYTF. CDR3 bases: TGTGCCAGCAGTTTCTCGGACAGGGTCTTTGGCTACACCTTC.

This chain connects TRBV29-1 to TRBJ1-1; TRBD1 might be the D (6 bases). The CDR3 runs to 15 residues. The V gene lost 7 bases and the J gene lost 0 bases, with 18 bases spanning the gap. Germline assignment: CDR1 SQVTM and CDR2 ANQGSEA. The CDR3 here is CSATTGLDMNTEAFF. CDR3 sequence (DNA): TGCAGCGCTACAACAGGGTTGGACATGAACACTGAAGCTTTCTTT.

This clone was counted between two and nine times. The J gene is TRBJ1-1, the V gene TRBV25-1; D uncertain. Germline-derived CDR1 and CDR2 are MGHDK and SYGVNS. Between the trimmed V and J ends, which lost 4 bases and 2 bases, there was a span of 8 bases. This CDR3 comprises 13 residues. CDR3 sequence reads: CASSAGTNTEAFF. The CDR3 DNA sequence: TGTGCCAGCAGTGCGGGTACTAACACTGAAGCTTTCTTT.

The chain carries TRBV14 and TRBJ2-7; D remains unclear. V lost 1 base to trimming and J lost 0 bases, with 7 bases between them. Germline lookup yields CDR1 SGHDN and CDR2 FVKESK. The CDR3 totals 14 residues. The CDR3 spells CASSQVTNSYEQYF. CDR3 nucleotide sequence: TGTGCCAGCAGCCAAGTAACCAACTCCTACGAGCAGTACTTC.

The V call is TRBV28, the J call TRBJ2-7; 8 bases fit TRBD1. CDR3 length: 13 residues. CDR1 is MDHEN and CDR2 is SYDVKM in the germline V gene. With 6 bases clipped from V and 7 bases from J, the junction kept 8 bases outside the gene matches. The CDR3, as DNA: TGTGCCAGCAGAAAGACAGGGGTGAGGGAGCAGTACTTC. Translating it yields CASRKTGVREQYF.

This clone showed up just a few times. The chain recombines TRBV9 with TRBJ1-2; no clear D. Germline CDR1 is SGDLS and CDR2 is YYNGEE. Trimming pared 2 bases from V and 8 bases from J, leaving 10 bases between. This CDR3 region has 12 residues. DNA of the CDR3: TGTGCCAGCAGCGTCGAAGTGTGGGGCTACACCTTC. This sequence encodes CASSVEVWGYTF.

The CDR3 nucleotides are TGTGCCAGCAGTGAATCTGGGGGGCCCCAAGAGACCCAGTACTTC. Amino acids: CASSESGGPQETQYF. The V gene is TRBV25-1, the J gene TRBJ2-5; D is perhaps TRBD1 or TRBD2 (6 bases each). The germline gives CDR1 MGHDK, CDR2 SYGVNS. There are 15 residues in the CDR3. Trimming shortened V by 1 base and J by 1 base, and 10 bases separated the two germline ends.

The V gene is TRBV7-9, the J gene TRBJ1-2, with TRBD1 as a possible D gene (5 bases). Germline-derived CDR1 and CDR2 are SEHNR and FQNEAQ (reference sequence). V was cut by 6 bases and J by 7 bases, with 15 bases left in between. This CDR3 contains 13 residues. The CDR3 protein is CASSLGTIFGYTF. The CDR3 DNA reads TGTGCCAGCAGTCTCGGGACCATCTTTGGCTACACCTTC.

The V and J genes are TRBV7-2 and TRBJ1-1; TRBD1 is a possible D gene (5 bases). V gave up 3 bases and J gave up 0 bases, with 8 bases separating them. The CDR3 extends over 14 amino acids. Looked up from germline, CDR1 is SGHTA and CDR2 is FQGNSA. The CDR3 protein is CASSLTEMNTEAFF. The CDR3 DNA reads as TGTGCCAGCAGCTTGACAGAAATGAACACTGAAGCTTTCTTT.